These 18 T cell receptor beta chains originate from one sample sequenced in a study of identical twins. TCRdb re-called the 5' RACE reads with MiXCR, one entry per CDR3 protein. The sample records about 430,000 distinct CDR3 sequences, approximately 17% being singletons. The sequenced sample was naive T cells sorted from blood. Receptor source: a man in his forties or fifties in good health.

The V call is TRBV12-3 or TRBV12-4, the J call TRBJ1-4; D is possibly TRBD1 (6 bases). The CDR3 has 16 residues. The V end was cut by 2 bases, the J end by 6 bases, with 16 bases between. The CDR3 protein is CASSLRVPTGHEKLFF. Written as DNA, the CDR3 is TGTGCCAGCAGTTTAAGAGTCCCGACAGGTCATGAAAAACTGTTTTTT.

The gene calls are TRBV2 and TRBJ1-1; no clear D gene. CDR1 and CDR2 (germline): SNHLY, FYNNEI. V lost 1 base to trimming and J lost 0 bases, with 9 bases between them. CDR3 length: 15 amino acids. As DNA, the CDR3 is TGTGCCAGCAGTGAAGACCTGGGGATGAACACTGAAGCTTTCTTT. Amino acid sequence: CASSEDLGMNTEAFF.

The chain couples TRBV27 to TRBJ2-7; 8 bases agree with TRBD2. The CDR3 extends over 14 amino acids. CDR1 and CDR2 from the germline V gene are MNHEY and SMNVEV (reference sequence). The J segment lost 4 bases and the V segment lost 3 bases, leaving 5 bases of the junction unmatched. The CDR3 loop reads CASSFVGGEYEQYF. CDR3 in DNA: TGTGCCAGCAGTTTCGTCGGGGGGGAGTACGAGCAGTACTTC.

This clonotype came up many times. The chain employs TRBV20-1 and TRBJ2-1, with D unclear. This CDR3 is 17 amino acids long. V dropped 0 bases and J dropped 0 bases, with 15 bases sitting between them. From germline, CDR1 is DFQATT and CDR2 SNEGSKA (reference sequence). For the CDR3, the DNA is TGCAGTGCTAGAGATTCGACCGGGCCGAGCTCCTACAATGAGCAGTTCTTC. Translating it yields CSARDSTGPSSYNEQFF.

The genes are TRBV7-2 and TRBJ2-7, with TRBD2 matching 9 bases. Per germline, CDR1 SGHTA and CDR2 FQGNSA. Trimming at V came to 4 bases and at J to 5 bases, leaving 6 bases not matched to a gene. This CDR3 is built from 14 residues. The DNA of the CDR3 is TGTGCCAGCAGCTCCGGGACTAGCCGCCACGAGCAGTACTTC. Protein product: CASSSGTSRHEQYF.

In this sample, this clonotype turned up many times. The chain employs TRBV10-3 and TRBJ2-7, with D tentatively TRBD2 (5 bases). V gave up 1 base and J gave up 6 bases, with 10 bases separating them. Germline CDR1 reads ENHRY; CDR2 reads SYGVKD. The length of the CDR3 is 13 residues. CDR3 DNA: TGTGCCATCAGTGAGTTGGGAGAAGGCGAGCAGTACTTC. It translates to CAISELGEGEQYF.

In its sample, this clonotype was seen many times. The chain has TRBV27 and TRBJ2-7, with TRBD2 matching 10 bases. The CDR3 loop spans 14 amino acids. The germline CDR1 and CDR2 sequences are MNHEY and SMNVEV (reference sequence). With V trimmed by 4 bases and J by 4 bases, 4 bases remained unmatched. The CDR3 loop reads CASSSSTSGYEQYF. The CDR3 DNA reads TGTGCCAGCAGTTCATCGACTAGCGGGTACGAGCAGTACTTC.

The J gene is TRBJ2-3, the V gene TRBV6-4; 9 positions match TRBD2. Losses at the gene ends were 3 bases for V and 7 bases for J; bases not matched to a gene: 11. This CDR3 is 16 amino acids long. The germline V gene encodes CDR1 MRHNA and CDR2 SNTAGT. The DNA of the CDR3 is TGTGCCAGCAGTGAACGCGTCCTAGCGGGACCACATACGCAGTATTTT. Translation: CASSERVLAGPHTQYF.

This clonotype showed up just a few times. The gene calls are TRBV7-8 and TRBJ1-1; possibly TRBD1 for D (6 bases). CDR3 size: 18 residues. CDR1 and CDR2 from the germline V gene are SGHVS and FQNEAQ. V shed 1 base and J shed 0 bases, with 18 bases lying between them. DNA of the CDR3: TGTGCCAGCAGCTTAGAGGTTGGGGGCGGGGGGTTGAACACTGAAGCTTTCTTT. Protein: CASSLEVGGGGLNTEAFF.

At least ten counts were recorded for this clonotype. The CDR3 loop reads CASSLNLRLGQFF. For the CDR3, the DNA is TGTGCCAGCAGTTTGAACCTCAGGTTGGGGCAGTTCTTC. The chain carries TRBV12-3 or TRBV12-4 and TRBJ2-1; D call uncertain. V gave up 3 bases and J gave up 12 bases, with 15 bases separating them. The CDR3 has 13 amino acids.

This chain links TRBV2 with TRBJ2-7; D uncertain. The CDR3 contains 13 residues. The germline CDR1 and CDR2 sequences are SNHLY and FYNNEI. Trimming shortened V by 4 bases and J by 3 bases, and 10 bases separated the two germline ends. The CDR3 nucleotides are TGTGCCAGCAGTGTGGGTTCCTACTACGAGCAGTACTTC. It yields the protein CASSVGSYYEQYF. The variable domain in full, completed from reference TRBV2 and TRBJ2-7, reads EPEVTQTPSHQVTQMGQEVILRCVPISNHLYFYWYRQILGQKVEFLVSFYNNEISEKSEIFDDQFSVERPDGSNFTLKIRSTKLEDSAMYFCASSVGSYYEQYFGPGTRLTVT.

This clonotype was seen at least ten times. This chain links TRBV12-3 or TRBV12-4 with TRBJ2-3; 10 nucleotides agree with TRBD2. The CDR3 is made up of 17 amino acids. V lost 4 bases and J lost 2; bases outside the gene matches: 9. CDR3 loop: CASSSIGLADDTDTQYF. CDR3 coding DNA: TGTGCCAGCAGTTCCATAGGACTAGCGGATGACACAGATACGCAGTATTTT.

This clonotype was seen more than once but under ten times. The chain recombines TRBV20-1 with TRBJ2-1; 8 bases align to TRBD2. The CDR3 length is 17 residues. CDR1 DFQATT and CDR2 SNEGSKA come from the germline V gene (reference sequence). V trimming: 0 bases; J trimming: 8 bases; junction bases outside the gene matches: 15. CDR3 in amino acids: CSARDRGFSGVMDEQFF. CDR3 sequence (DNA): TGCAGTGCTAGAGATAGGGGGTTTAGCGGGGTCATGGATGAGCAGTTCTTC.

The gene calls are TRBV20-1 and TRBJ2-3; the match to TRBD2 covers 8 bases. The junction had 8 bases not matched to a gene; V was cut back by 4 bases and J by 5 bases. CDR1 DFQATT and CDR2 SNEGSKA come from the germline V gene (reference sequence). This CDR3 is built from 14 residues. The CDR3 here is CSAIKREPGDTQYF. CDR3 DNA: TGCAGTGCTATCAAGCGGGAGCCGGGAGATACGCAGTATTTT.

Concerning this clonotype: A much larger clone lies one base from this, so it may be a read error. The chain couples TRBV29-1 to TRBJ2-5; 8 positions match TRBD1. The CDR3 has 15 residues. Germline assignment: CDR1 SQVTM and CDR2 ANQGSEA. The CDR3 DNA reads as TGCAGCGTTGAATACTGGACAGGGAAAACAGAGACCCAGTGCTTC. This translates into CSVEYWTGKTETQCF.

This clonotype appeared many times. This chain connects TRBV6-5 to TRBJ2-7, with 8 nucleotides matching TRBD2. The CDR3 is 15 amino acids. Per the germline V gene, CDR1 is MNHEY and CDR2 is SVGAGI. V was clipped by 3 bases and J by 3 bases; unmatched bases: 7. The CDR3: CASSYGLAGDYEQYF. The CDR3 DNA reads as TGTGCCAGCAGTTATGGCCTAGCGGGTGACTACGAGCAGTACTTC.

This clonotype was counted ten times or more. This chain connects TRBV5-1 to TRBJ2-5; possibly TRBD1 for D (5 bases). V was trimmed by 0 bases and J by 4 bases, leaving 10 bases between them. CDR1 SGHRS and CDR2 YFSETQ come from the germline V gene. This CDR3 contains 14 residues. In DNA, the CDR3 is TGCGCCAGCAGCTTGGCGACAGCGACAGAGACCCAGTACTTC. Protein sequence: CASSLATATETQYF. Variable domain in full (rest from reference TRBV5-1 and TRBJ2-5): KAGVTQTPRYLIKTRGQQVTLSCSPISGHRSVSWYQQTPGQGLQFLFEYFSETQRNKGNFPGRFSGRQFSNSRSEMNVSTLELGDSALYLCASSLATATETQYFGPGTRLLVL.

The chain couples TRBV5-4 to TRBJ2-2; unclear D gene. The CDR3 runs 14 residues. Deletions cut 0 bases from V and 1 base from J, with 4 bases between. Germline V gene sequence: CDR1 SGHNT, CDR2 YYREEE (reference sequence). CDR3 sequence (DNA): TGTGCCAGCAGCTTGGACAGGAACACCGGGGAGCTGTTTTTT. Translation: CASSLDRNTGELFF.